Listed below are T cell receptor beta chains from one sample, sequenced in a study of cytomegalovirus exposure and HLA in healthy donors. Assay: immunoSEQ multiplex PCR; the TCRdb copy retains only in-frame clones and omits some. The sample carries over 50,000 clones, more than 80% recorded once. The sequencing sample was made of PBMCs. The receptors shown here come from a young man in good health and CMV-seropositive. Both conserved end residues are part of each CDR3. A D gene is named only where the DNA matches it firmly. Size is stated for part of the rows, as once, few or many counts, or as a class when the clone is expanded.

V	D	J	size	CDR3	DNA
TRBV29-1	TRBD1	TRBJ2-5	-	CSVEGRQGVEETQYF	TGCAGCGTTGAAGGTAGACAGGGGGTCGAGGAGACCCAGTACTTC
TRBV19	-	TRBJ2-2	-	CASSIQANTGELFF	TGTGCCAGTAGTATACAGGCGAACACCGGGGAGCTGTTTTTT
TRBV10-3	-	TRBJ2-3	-	CAISESHQGGEGTDTQYF	TGTGCCATCAGTGAGTCTCACCAGGGGGGCGAAGGGACAGATACGCAGTATTTT
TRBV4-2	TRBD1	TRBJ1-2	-	CASSQGDSDYYGYTF	TGTGCCAGCAGCCAAGGGGACAGCGACTACTATGGCTACACCTTC
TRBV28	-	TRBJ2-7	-	CASRFKGAEQYF	TGTGCCAGCAGATTCAAAGGGGCCGAGCAGTACTTC
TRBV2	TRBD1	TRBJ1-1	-	CASSLGQVNTEAFF	TGTGCCAGCAGTCTGGGACAGGTAAACACTGAAGCTTTCTTT
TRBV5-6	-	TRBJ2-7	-	CASSLGNRDYEQYF	TGTGCCAGCAGCTTGGGAAACAGGGACTACGAGCAGTACTTC
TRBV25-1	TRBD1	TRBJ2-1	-	CASRVDRGLREQFF	TGTGCCAGCCGGGTGGACAGGGGGCTGAGGGAGCAGTTCTTC
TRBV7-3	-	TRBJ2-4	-	CASSLSGGQNGIQYF	TGTGCCAGCAGCTTATCCGGGGGGCAGAATGGCATTCAGTACTTC
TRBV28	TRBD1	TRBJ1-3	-	CASSSWDSSGNTIYF	TGTGCCAGCAGTTCTTGGGACAGCTCTGGAAACACCATATATTTT
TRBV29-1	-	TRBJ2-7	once	CSVVYSTEQYF	TGCAGCGTTGTTTACAGTACCGAGCAGTACTTC
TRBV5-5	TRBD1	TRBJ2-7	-	CASSLFTGGIYEQYF	TGTGCCAGCAGCTTGTTCACAGGGGGAATCTACGAGCAGTACTTC
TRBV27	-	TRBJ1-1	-	CASSFIFRGWDTEAFF	TGTGCCAGCAGTTTCATCTTCAGGGGATGGGACACTGAAGCTTTCTTT
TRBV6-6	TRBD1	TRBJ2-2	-	CASSLLGTGDTGELFF	TGTGCCAGCAGTCTACTGGGGACAGGGGACACCGGGGAGCTGTTTTTT
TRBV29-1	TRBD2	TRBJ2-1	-	CSVESKRGSSYNEQFF	TGCAGCGTTGAAAGCAAGCGGGGGAGCTCCTACAATGAGCAGTTCTTC
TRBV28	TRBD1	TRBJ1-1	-	CASSSRDRGRFGSTEAFF	TGTGCCAGCAGTTCCCGGGACAGGGGCCGCTTCGGTTCCACTGAAGCTTTCTTT
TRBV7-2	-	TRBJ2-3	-	CASSLDRTDTQYF	TGTGCCAGCAGCTTAGACAGGACAGATACGCAGTATTTT
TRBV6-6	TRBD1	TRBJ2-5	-	CASSLGQVRETQYF	TGTGCCAGCAGCCTGGGACAGGTCCGGGAGACCCAGTACTTC
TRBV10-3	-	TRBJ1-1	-	CAARGMNTEAFF	TGTGCCGCCCGAGGGATGAACACTGAAGCTTTCTTT
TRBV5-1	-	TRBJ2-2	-	CASSLVSEGELFF	TGCGCCAGCAGCTTGGTGTCAGAAGGGGAGCTGTTTTTT
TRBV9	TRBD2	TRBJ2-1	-	CASSGGGRNEQFF	TGTGCCAGCAGTGGGGGCGGGAGGAATGAGCAGTTCTTC
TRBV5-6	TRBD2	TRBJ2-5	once	CASSISGNRETQYF	TGTGCCAGCAGCATTAGCGGGAATCGGGAGACCCAGTACTTC
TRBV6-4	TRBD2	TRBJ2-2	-	CASSKREGDTGELFF	TGTGCCAGCAGTAAGCGGGAGGGCGACACCGGGGAGCTGTTTTTT
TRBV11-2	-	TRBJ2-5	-	CASSRPDRTIETQYF	TGTGCCAGCAGCCGACCGGACAGGACTATAGAGACCCAGTACTTC
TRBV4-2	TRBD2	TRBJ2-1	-	CASSQDLVAGGTNEQFF	TGTGCCAGCAGCCAAGATCTAGTAGCGGGAGGGACCAATGAGCAGTTCTTC
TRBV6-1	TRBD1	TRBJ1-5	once	CASSEFGQGPQPQHF	TGTGCCAGCAGTGAATTCGGACAGGGGCCTCAGCCCCAGCATTTT
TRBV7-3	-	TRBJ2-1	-	CASSTGTWGNEQFF	TGTGCCAGCAGCACAGGGACATGGGGCAATGAGCAGTTCTTC
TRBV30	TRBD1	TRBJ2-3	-	CAWSTGTGSLTDTQYF	TGTGCCTGGAGCACCGGGACAGGTTCTCTCACAGATACGCAGTATTTT
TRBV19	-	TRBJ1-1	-	CASSEWGRKNTEAFF	TGTGCCAGTAGTGAGTGGGGGCGGAAGAACACTGAAGCTTTCTTT
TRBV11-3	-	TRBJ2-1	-	CASSRRGNEQFF	TGTGCCAGCAGCCGGAGGGGCAATGAGCAGTTCTTC
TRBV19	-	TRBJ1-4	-	CASRQFYGSNEKLFF	TGTGCCAGTAGACAGTTCTACGGGAGTAATGAAAAACTGTTTTTT
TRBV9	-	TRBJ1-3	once	CASSVDQSGNTIYF	TGTGCCAGCAGCGTAGATCAGTCTGGAAACACCATATATTTT
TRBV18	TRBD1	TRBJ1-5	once	CASSGTGPNQPQHF	TGTGCCAGCTCCGGGACAGGCCCTAATCAGCCCCAGCATTTT
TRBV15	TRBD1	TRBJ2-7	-	CATSREGGLFYEQYF	TGTGCCACCAGCAGAGAAGGGGGCCTATTCTACGAGCAGTACTTC
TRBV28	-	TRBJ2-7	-	CASSLRTVYEQYF	TGTGCCAGCAGTTTAAGGACTGTCTACGAGCAGTACTTC
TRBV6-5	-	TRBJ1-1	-	CASSYLSGALNTEAFF	TGTGCCAGCAGTTACCTGTCAGGGGCGTTGAACACTGAAGCTTTCTTT
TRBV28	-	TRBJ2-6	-	CASSSSTAGANVLTF	TGTGCCAGCAGTAGTAGCACGGCTGGGGCCAACGTCCTGACTTTC
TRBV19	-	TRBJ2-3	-	CASSSFSDTDTQYF	TGTGCCAGTAGTAGTTTCAGTGACACAGATACGCAGTATTTT
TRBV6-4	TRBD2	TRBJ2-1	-	CASSPLAAQGNEQFF	TGTGCCAGCAGTCCGCTAGCGGCCCAAGGGAATGAGCAGTTCTTC
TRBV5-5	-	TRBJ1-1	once	CASSLAGGNTEAFF	TGTGCCAGCAGCTTGGCGGGAGGGAACACTGAAGCTTTCTTT
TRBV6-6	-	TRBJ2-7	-	CASSYNAGGEQYF	TGTGCCAGCAGTTATAATGCGGGCGGCGAGCAGTACTTC
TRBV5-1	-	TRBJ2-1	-	CASSLVGSGVNNEQFF	TGCGCCAGCAGCTTGGTGGGTAGCGGAGTTAACAATGAGCAGTTCTTC
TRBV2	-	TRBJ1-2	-	CASSAYSANYGYTF	TGTGCCAGCAGTGCTTACAGTGCTAACTATGGCTACACCTTC
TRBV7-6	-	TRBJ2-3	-	CASSLGQPDTQYF	TGTGCCAGCAGCCTAGGACAGCCGGATACGCAGTATTTT
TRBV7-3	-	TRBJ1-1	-	CASSFGSGTEAFF	TGTGCCAGCAGCTTCGGGTCGGGCACTGAAGCTTTCTTT